This T cell receptor (beta chain) was captured by sequencing in a study of blood T cell repertoires in COVID-19. Whole-study context: Sample material is recorded as cDNA or gDNA derived from T cells, B-cell-depleted T cells, or PBMCs.

Per the study methods: Amplified reference gene primers provided the basis for estimating nucleated cell counts. The table came from immunoSEQ multiplex PCR; TCRdb's copy has only in-frame clones and leaves some out. V and J calls and clone size are copied from that table; D and trimming were computed from the DNA. This sample has 200,000 to 250,000 clones, with around 86% found just once. The CDR3 length is 15 residues. The V gene's germline CDR1 is SGHVS and CDR2 FQNEAQ. Trimming cost V 5 bases and J 3 bases; bases outside gene matches: 4. Participants were aged about 18 to 100 years from approximately 25 US areas. Each participant's cohort was designated according to participant-reported clinical history.

The source is a woman aged 40 to 50 with acute COVID-19. Sequences were obtained from PBMCs or T cells enriched from blood (not recorded which). The chain has TRBV7-8 and TRBJ2-1; 10 bases agree with TRBD2. CDR3 in amino acids: CASSPSGGLYNEQFF. CDR3 DNA: TGTGCCAGCAGCCCTAGCGGGGGCCTCTACAATGAGCAGTTCTTC.